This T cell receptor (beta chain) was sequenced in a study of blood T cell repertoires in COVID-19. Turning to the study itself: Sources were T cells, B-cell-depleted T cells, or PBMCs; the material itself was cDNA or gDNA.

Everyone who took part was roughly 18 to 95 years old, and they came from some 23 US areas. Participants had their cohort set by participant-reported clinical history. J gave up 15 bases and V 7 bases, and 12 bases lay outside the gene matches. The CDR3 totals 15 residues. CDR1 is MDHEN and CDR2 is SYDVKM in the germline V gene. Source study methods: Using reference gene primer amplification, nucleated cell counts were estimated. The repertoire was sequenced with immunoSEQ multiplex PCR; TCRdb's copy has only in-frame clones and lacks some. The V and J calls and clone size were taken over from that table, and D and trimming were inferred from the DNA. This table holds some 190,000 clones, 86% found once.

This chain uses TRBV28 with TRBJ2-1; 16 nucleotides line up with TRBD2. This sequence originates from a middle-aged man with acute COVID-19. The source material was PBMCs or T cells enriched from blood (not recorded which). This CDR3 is CASTRGTSGREAGFF. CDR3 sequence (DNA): TGTGCCAGCACCCGGGGGACTAGCGGGAGGGAGGCGGGGTTCTTC.